What follows describes a single T cell receptor beta chain. Antigen specificity is unknown. Germline V CDR1 and CDR2: MNHNS, SASEGT. The CDR3 spans 15 residues. A second about 6 to 12 cycle PCR used barcoded and J-beta primers. A minimum of 2.5 million CDR3-containing paired-end reads was obtained for each sample. TCRdb redid the calling of the 5' RACE reads with MiXCR, one entry per CDR3 protein. This repertoire shows 2 million or so distinct CDR3 sequences, around 48% found once; its top ten account for roughly 2.1%. This specimen comes from a study of blood T cells in healthy people across ages. Findings of the study overall: Underestimates were what the diversity estimates from one million T cells were considered to be. Naive CD4+ cell counts and diversity both ran higher in long-lived than in aged donors. Leaving the PBMCs unsorted stopped any conclusive comparison of naive versus antigen-experienced cells.

The chain combines TRBV6-1 with TRBJ2-5; 8 bases are a match to TRBD1. Judging by the DNA end, TRBJ2-7 fits better; the J call may be wrong. The sample comprised blood. The receptor was isolated from a woman aged 40 to 50 in good health. The CDR3 here is CASRREDRVNNEQYF. The CDR3, as DNA: TGTGCCAGCAGAAGGGAGGACAGGGTCAATAACGAGCAGTACTTC.